The table lists the clone carrying this T cell receptor beta chain with a few counts. Its antigen is as yet unknown. This sample stems from a study of T-cell reconstitution after alpha-beta-depleted transplantation in children. Study outcomes and limitations: After transplant, high TCRbeta diversity at day 60 in some patients arose from surviving recipient T cells and thymic progenitors. Reports say that about two months after transplant, the alpha-beta T cells came out of several hundred graft clones that had expanded. The main origin of T-cell counts and diversity one year after transplant was newly produced T cells.

Unique molecular identifiers featured in how the TCRbeta library was prepared. TCRdb redid the calling of the PCR reads with MiXCR, one entry per CDR3 protein. Of 200,000 to 250,000 distinct CDR3 sequences listed, about 24% are singletons. CDR1 MNHEY and CDR2 SMNVEV come from the germline V gene (reference sequence). Trimming removed 5 bases from V and 6 bases from J; junction bases left unmatched: 15. The CDR3 is 17 amino acids. The sample here was PBMCs, mostly from graft donor cells, taken 360 days after TCRalphabeta/CD19-depleted stem cell transplant. The rearrangement joins TRBV27 to TRBJ2-2; 7 bases map to TRBD2. This receptor was taken from a female patient aged 2-15 years who had a stem cell transplant for congenital amegakaryocytic thrombocytopenia, so the T cells may come from the graft donor. This CDR3 reads CASSPGGRERFPGELFF. CDR3 sequence (DNA): TGTGCCAGCAGTCCTGGTGGGCGGGAGAGGTTCCCCGGGGAGCTGTTTTTT.